The source of this T cell receptor beta chain is a study of identical twins. Findings and limits, study-wide: Invariant populations such as MAIT and iNKT cells could partly muddle zero-insertion analyses. In monozygotic twins, models underestimated the sharing of out-of-frame TCR alpha.

This clonotype was counted many times. The target antigen is unknown. In TCRdb, the 5' RACE reads were re-called with MiXCR into one record per CDR3 protein. The sample shows approximately 690,000 distinct CDR3 sequences, approximately 6.1% of them seen only once. The trim removed 6 bases at V and 4 bases at J, leaving 4 bases unmatched. The length of the CDR3 is 15 residues. This TCR came from a man younger than 35 in good health. Sequencing was performed on naive T cells sorted from blood. This chain links TRBV12-3 or TRBV12-4 with TRBJ2-1; 12 bases match TRBD2. The CDR3 region is CASSMTSGRYNEQFF. The CDR3 nucleotides are TGTGCCAGCAGCATGACTAGCGGGAGATACAATGAGCAGTTCTTC.